A single sample is the source of the 29 T cell receptor beta chains below, sequenced in a study of identical twins (dated by TCRdb to the mid-2010s). Library generation was performed with 5' RACE. Sequencing was carried out with an Illumina HiSeq 2000. In TCRdb, the public reads were trimmed at Q25 with fastp and aligned with MiXCR, with productive beta chains retained. When rows share a CDR3 protein, they turn into one entry using the most common DNA and genes. The sample yields a few hundred thousand distinct CDR3 sequences; around 20% were counted once. Approximately 12% of the sample goes to the ten largest clones. Sequencing used naive T cells sorted from blood. The sample's cell subset or site label is to be understood as: cells isolated with a human naive T-cell isolation kit. All receptors come from a man aged 50 to 59 in good health.

The genes are TRBV6-5 and TRBJ2-7, with 7 positions matching TRBD1. With 4 bases clipped from V and 5 bases from J, the junction kept 8 bases outside the gene matches. The CDR3 consists of 14 residues. CDR1 is MNHEY, CDR2 SVGAGI, per germline. The CDR3 nucleotides read TGTGCCAGCAGTTCGACAGGGAAGCTGCACGAGCAGTACTTC. Protein product: CASSSTGKLHEQYF.

The CDR3 loop reads CSVGQGATPGELFF. DNA of the CDR3: TGCAGCGTTGGACAGGGGGCGACCCCCGGGGAGCTGTTTTTT. V usage is TRBV29-1 and J usage is TRBJ2-2; 10 bases agree with TRBD1. Trimming removed 4 bases from V and 6 bases from J; junction bases left unmatched: 5. CDR1 is SQVTM and CDR2 is ANQGSEA in the germline V gene. The CDR3 totals 14 residues.

The rearrangement joins TRBV2 to TRBJ1-2; the D gene is possibly TRBD1 (5 bases). V was trimmed by 0 bases and J by 2 bases, leaving 13 bases between them. CDR3 length equals 16 residues. Germline values: CDR1 SNHLY, CDR2 FYNNEI. CDR3 sequence: CASSEAAGRLNYGYTF. The CDR3 nucleotides read TGTGCCAGCAGTGAAGCGGCGGGACGGCTCAACTATGGCTACACCTTC.

The sample holds many counts of this clonotype. The chain links TRBV7-9 to TRBJ2-6, with D perhaps matching TRBD1 or TRBD2 (5 bases each). Germline V CDR1 and CDR2: SEHNR, FQNEAQ (reference sequence). The CDR3 runs 14 residues. CDR3 loop: CAPSGSSGANVLTF. CDR3 bases: TGTGCACCTTCAGGGAGCTCTGGGGCCAACGTCCTGACTTTC.

This clonotype was detected many times. The chain combines TRBV7-8 with TRBJ2-1; 7 nucleotides line up with TRBD2. Germline V gene lookup returns CDR1 SGHVS and CDR2 FQNEAQ. The V gene end was trimmed by 1 base and the J gene end by 0 bases; junction bases not matched to a gene: 3. The CDR3 is 16 residues long. The CDR3 sequence is CASSLGAGVSYNEQFF. CDR3 coding DNA: TGTGCCAGCAGCTTAGGGGCGGGAGTCTCCTACAATGAGCAGTTCTTC.

The rearrangement uses TRBV5-5 and TRBJ1-5; D is unclear. In germline, CDR1 is SGHKS, CDR2 YYEKEE (reference sequence). V dropped 0 bases and J dropped 9 bases, with 13 bases sitting between them. The CDR3 has 14 amino acids. Here the CDR3 reads CASSLVGLEGPQHF. The CDR3 region has the DNA TGTGCCAGCAGCTTGGTAGGGCTGGAGGGGCCCCAGCATTTT.

This clonotype has ten or more counts. The chain couples TRBV6-1 to TRBJ2-1, with TRBD2 matching over 14 bases. The V gene end was trimmed by 2 bases and the J gene end by 9 bases; junction bases not matched to a gene: 9. The germline V gene has CDR1 MNHNS and CDR2 SASEGT. CDR3 length: 17 residues. In DNA, the CDR3 is TGTGCCAGCAGTGAAAAGGGACTAGCGGGAGTTTCGGGTGAGCAGTTCTTC. Its protein is CASSEKGLAGVSGEQFF.

This clonotype came up a few times. CDR3 DNA: TGTGCCAGCATACGGACAGGGCGCACTGAAGCTTTCTTT. Amino acids: CASIRTGRTEAFF. The chain has TRBV12-3 or TRBV12-4 and TRBJ1-1; TRBD1 aligns across 8 bases. The V and J ends lost 7 bases and 4 bases, in that order; junction bases with no gene match: 5. CDR3 size: 13 residues.

The chain has TRBV6-2 or TRBV6-3 and TRBJ2-7; D may be TRBD1 (6 bases). The CDR3 consists of 16 residues. Germline CDR1 is MNHEY and CDR2 is SVGEGT. Trimming left V 2 bases short and J 3 bases short, with 17 bases between. CDR3 coding DNA: TGTGCCAGCAGTTACCGAGAAGTAAGGACAGACTACGAGCAGTACTTC. Amino acid sequence: CASSYREVRTDYEQYF.

With regard to this clonotype: A junction boundary mismatches the germline segment, possibly from a read error. CDR3 nucleotide sequence: TGCAGTGCTTACCGACCCGCCCTCTACAATGAGCTGTTCTTC. Protein product: CSAYRPALYNELFF. V usage is TRBV20-1 and J usage is TRBJ2-1, with D uncertain. Germline V gene sequence: CDR1 DFQATT, CDR2 SNEGSKA (reference sequence). The length of the CDR3 is 14 residues.

The rearrangement joins TRBV5-1 to TRBJ2-5; 8 bases map to TRBD1. The germline CDR1 and CDR2 sequences are SGHRS and YFSETQ. CDR3 size: 14 residues. With 3 bases clipped from V and 0 bases from J, the junction kept 1 base outside the gene matches. The CDR3 coding sequence is TGCGCCAGCAGCTGGACAGGGAACCAAGAGACCCAGTACTTC. Encoded protein: CASSWTGNQETQYF.

This clonotype has more than one count but fewer than ten. The chain has TRBV10-3 and TRBJ2-5, with D possibly TRBD2 on 5 matching bases. V lost 9 bases and J 3 bases, leaving 17 bases between the germline ends. Germline V CDR1 and CDR2: ENHRY, SYGVKD. The CDR3 sequence is 14 residues long. The CDR3 DNA reads as TGTGCCATTGCTGAAACTAGTCGCAAAGAGACCCAGTACTTC. It translates to CAIAETSRKETQYF.

This clonotype was counted only a few times. The chain has TRBV28 and TRBJ2-7, with unresolved D. Per the germline V gene, CDR1 is MDHEN and CDR2 is SYDVKM. V lost 7 bases, J lost 0 bases, and 19 bases lay in between. There are 16 residues in the CDR3. CDR3 sequence: CASTRRLQVISYEQYF. In DNA, the CDR3 is TGTGCCAGCACTCGACGACTCCAGGTGATCTCCTACGAGCAGTACTTC.

The chain joins TRBV5-1 to TRBJ2-2; 8 bases line up with TRBD1. Germline V CDR1 and CDR2: SGHRS, YFSETQ. The length of the CDR3 is 16 residues. V lost 6 bases and J lost 1; bases outside the gene matches: 8. The CDR3 bases are TGCGCCAGCATCCGTGACAGGGGCATGAACACCGGGGAGCTGTTTTTT. Protein product: CASIRDRGMNTGELFF.

CDR3 nucleotide sequence: TGTGCCAGCAGTTCCCAGTGGGGGCAGCCCCAGCATTTT. Its translation is CASSSQWGQPQHF. The V call is TRBV12-3 or TRBV12-4, the J call TRBJ1-5, with D perhaps matching TRBD1 (5 bases). V lost 4 bases and J 7 bases, leaving 11 bases between the germline ends. This CDR3 contains 13 residues.

This clonotype was seen only a few times. The chain recombines TRBV20-1 with TRBJ1-1; no definite D call. Germline V gene sequence: CDR1 DFQATT, CDR2 SNEGSKA (reference sequence). Trimming stripped 0 bases from V and 8 bases from J, with 10 bases between. This CDR3 spans 12 amino acids. The CDR3 nucleotides are TGCAGTGCTAGAGAACTCCGTTGGGAAGCTTTCTTT. Its protein product is CSARELRWEAFF.

Written as DNA, the CDR3 is TGTGCCAGCAGCCCCGGGACTAGGAAGTACAATGAGCAGTTCTTC. Its protein product is CASSPGTRKYNEQFF. V and J are TRBV9 and TRBJ2-1; the match to TRBD2 covers 8 bases. The CDR3 consists of 15 residues. The junction had 7 bases not matched to a gene; V was cut back by 4 bases and J by 4 bases. CDR1 and CDR2 from the germline V gene are SGDLS and YYNGEE.

The genes are TRBV20-1 and TRBJ2-3; a possible D gene is TRBD2 (5 bases). The CDR3 has 14 residues. The germline gives CDR1 DFQATT, CDR2 SNEGSKA (reference sequence). The V gene lost 1 base and the J gene lost 5 bases, with 13 bases spanning the gap. For the CDR3, the DNA is TGCAGTGCTAGAGGTAGCGAGTCAGGAGATACGCAGTATTTT. The encoded protein is CSARGSESGDTQYF.

This clonotype was counted a few times. The V gene is TRBV29-1, the J gene TRBJ1-3, with a possible D match to TRBD1 (5 bases). The CDR3 length is 14 residues. With 7 bases removed from V and 0 bases from J, the gap between germline ends came to 13 bases. Germline CDR1 reads SQVTM; CDR2 reads ANQGSEA. The CDR3 spells CSARDPSSGNTIYF. The CDR3 bases are TGCAGCGCCCGGGACCCGAGCTCTGGAAACACCATATATTTT.

This clonotype has more than one count but fewer than ten. The V and J genes are TRBV7-9 and TRBJ2-7; D is unclear. Trimming pared 5 bases from V and 3 bases from J, leaving 20 bases between. The CDR3 is 16 residues long. Per germline, CDR1 SEHNR and CDR2 FQNEAQ (reference sequence). The CDR3 loop is CASSPFLAGNFYEQYF. In DNA, the CDR3 is TGTGCCAGCAGCCCATTCTTAGCTGGAAACTTCTACGAGCAGTACTTC.

This clonotype appeared a few times. The rearrangement links TRBV29-1 to TRBJ2-7; D is possibly TRBD2 (6 bases). From germline, CDR1 is SQVTM and CDR2 ANQGSEA. The CDR3 contains 17 residues. Trimming took off 4 bases at V and 6 bases at J, with 28 bases between the two ends. The CDR3, as DNA: TGCAGCGTTGGGGGGGTAGACAGCCCCGGACTCAAAAGCGAGCAGTACTTC. It specifies CSVGGVDSPGLKSEQYF.

The V and J genes are TRBV20-1 and TRBJ2-2; 9 bases fit TRBD1. The CDR3 extends over 14 amino acids. The V segment lost 6 bases and the J segment 5 bases; nucleotides outside the gene matches: 7. The V gene's germline CDR1 is DFQATT and CDR2 SNEGSKA (reference sequence). The CDR3 reads CSAVDRGVTGELFF. CDR3 coding DNA: TGCAGTGCGGTGGACAGGGGTGTAACCGGGGAGCTGTTTTTT.

V usage is TRBV5-6 and J usage is TRBJ2-1, with 8 bases aligning to TRBD2. Germline CDR1 reads SGHDT; CDR2 reads YYEEEE. J lost 7 bases, V lost 2 bases, and 2 bases had no gene match. The CDR3 spans 13 residues. The CDR3 loop reads CASSFASGNEQFF. In DNA, the CDR3 is TGTGCCAGCAGCTTCGCTAGCGGGAATGAGCAGTTCTTC.

The chain combines TRBV6-1 with TRBJ1-1, with a tentative D call TRBD1 (5 bases). This CDR3 has 14 amino acids. The germline CDR1 and CDR2 sequences are MNHNS and SASEGT. V lost 5 bases to trimming and J lost 9 bases, with 19 bases between them. This chain's CDR3 is CASSRGWGDGKAFF. The CDR3 bases are TGTGCCAGCAGTAGGGGTTGGGGGGACGGTAAAGCTTTCTTT.

The rearrangement links TRBV2 to TRBJ1-6; 8 bases line up with TRBD1. The J segment lost 6 bases and the V segment lost 7 bases, leaving 5 bases of the junction unmatched. Germline V gene data show CDR1 as SNHLY and CDR2 as FYNNEI. The CDR3 is made up of 14 amino acids. CDR3 in amino acids: CASMMDRVNSPLHF. As DNA, the CDR3 is TGTGCCAGCATGATGGACAGGGTTAATTCACCCCTCCACTTT.

This clonotype was detected many times. The chain is built from TRBV5-6 and TRBJ1-5; D perhaps matches TRBD1 (5 bases). This CDR3 is 16 amino acids long. CDR1 is SGHDT and CDR2 is YYEEEE in the germline V gene. With 4 bases removed from V and 4 bases from J, the gap between germline ends came to 18 bases. The CDR3, as DNA: TGTGCCAGCAGCCAGAACGCTAGAGACAGAAATCAGCCCCAGCATTTT. It specifies CASSQNARDRNQPQHF.

This clonotype was detected only a few times. V and J are TRBV5-6 and TRBJ2-7, with 10 bases matching TRBD1. Germline V CDR1 and CDR2: SGHDT, YYEEEE. After removal of 0 bases from V and 3 bases from J, the junction contained 6 bases not matched to a gene. The CDR3 sequence is 16 residues long. CDR3 in amino acids: CASSLAPGQGIYEQYF. The CDR3 DNA reads TGTGCCAGCAGCTTGGCCCCGGGACAGGGGATCTACGAGCAGTACTTC.

The chain is built from TRBV20-1 and TRBJ2-7; D remains ambiguous. Trimming removed 6 bases at V and 0 bases at J, with 18 bases between. Germline V gene lookup returns CDR1 DFQATT and CDR2 SNEGSKA (reference sequence). This CDR3 has 15 residues. CDR3 sequence (DNA): TGCAGTGCCCCCCGGGCAGGAACAAACTCCTACGAGCAGTACTTC. This sequence encodes CSAPRAGTNSYEQYF.

The sample holds many counts of this clonotype. DNA for the CDR3: TGCGCCAGCAGCTTCCCAATTGGTGAGCAGTTCTTC. This codes for CASSFPIGEQFF. The genes are TRBV5-1 and TRBJ2-1; D remains unclear. Germline V lookup: CDR1 SGHRS, CDR2 YFSETQ. V was shortened by 2 bases and J by 9 bases, with 9 bases between the two germline ends. This CDR3 is 12 amino acids long.